The 7 T cell receptor beta chains below come from one sample, sequenced in a study of glioma-infiltrating T cells. TCR alpha and beta CDR3 regions were amplified from RNA using iRepertoire nested multiplex PCR. TCRdb reprocessed the multiplex PCR reads with MiXCR, giving one entry per CDR3 protein. The sample shows 150,000 to 200,000 distinct CDR3 sequences, 30% to 40% of them seen only once. The sample taken for sequencing was glioma tissue, nonneoplastic brain tissue, or PBMCs (not recorded which). These receptors were collected from a human donor with low-grade glioma or glioblastoma, undergoing nonglioma brain surgery, or in good health (not recorded which).

As concerns this clonotype: One base away lies a much larger clone, so this may be a sequencing read error. The chain carries TRBV4-3 and TRBJ2-1; the D call may be TRBD1 or TRBD2 (5 bases each). CDR1 and CDR2 from the germline V gene are LGHNA and YSLEER. The germline V and J ends were trimmed by 0 bases and 3 bases, with 9 bases remaining between them. This CDR3 has 15 amino acids. DNA for the CDR3: TGCGCCAGCAGCCAAGACGGGACGCGCTACAATGAGCAGTTCTTC. It encodes CASSQDGTRYNEQFF.

This clonotype was recorded at least ten times. V and J are TRBV7-2 and TRBJ2-1, with D hard to call. CDR1 SGHTA and CDR2 FQGNSA come from the germline V gene. The CDR3 is 12 residues long. V lost 3 bases and J 6 bases, leaving 6 bases between the germline ends. The CDR3 bases are TGTGCCAGCAGCTTCAACAGCAATGAGCAGTTCTTC. It yields the protein CASSFNSNEQFF.

About this clonotype: Given a much more abundant clone one base away, this may be a read error. The chain employs TRBV7-9 and TRBJ2-2; 7 bases are shared with TRBD2. V lost 8 bases to trimming and J lost 6 bases; unmatched junction nucleotides: 9. The germline V gene encodes CDR1 SEHNR and CDR2 FQNEAQ (reference sequence). The CDR3 runs 14 residues. The CDR3 nucleotides are TGTGCCAGCGGCCCAGGACTAGGCTCCGGGGAGCTGTTTTTT. Residues: CASGPGLGSGELFF.

The chain joins TRBV4-2 to TRBJ2-3; D is uncertain. This CDR3 is built from 13 residues. Per the germline V gene, CDR1 is LGHNA and CDR2 is YNFKEQ. The V and J ends lost 8 bases and 0 bases respectively, with 9 bases between them. Written as DNA, the CDR3 is TGTGCCAGCCAAGTATCTAGCACAGATACGCAGTATTTT. It is translated as CASQVSSTDTQYF.

At least ten counts were recorded for this clonotype. The chain couples TRBV19 to TRBJ1-5, with D unclear. Trimming stripped 6 bases from V and 11 bases from J, with 14 bases between. Germline V gene data show CDR1 as LNHDA and CDR2 as SQIVND (reference sequence). The CDR3 length is 12 residues. Here the CDR3 reads CASSLTWQAQHF. The CDR3 bases are TGTGCCAGTAGCCTTACATGGCAGGCCCAGCATTTT.

Note on this clonotype: An end of the junction differs from the germline gene, which may be a read error. V and J are TRBV12-3 or TRBV12-4 and TRBJ2-1, with a possible D match to TRBD1 (5 bases). The CDR3 has 15 amino acids. Written as DNA, the CDR3 is TGTGTCAGCAGCTCAGGGATTTTCACCTACAATGAGCAGCTCTTC. Translation: CVSSSGIFTYNEQLF.

Notes on this clonotype: A clone one base away is much larger, so this may be a read error. V is TRBV14 and J is TRBJ2-3, with 9 bases that match TRBD1. The CDR3 length is 15 residues. Germline V CDR1 and CDR2: SGHDN, FVKESK. CDR3 bases: TGTGCCAGCAGCATCCGGACAGGGGCCACATATACGCAGTATTTT. This sequence encodes CASSIRTGATYTQYF.